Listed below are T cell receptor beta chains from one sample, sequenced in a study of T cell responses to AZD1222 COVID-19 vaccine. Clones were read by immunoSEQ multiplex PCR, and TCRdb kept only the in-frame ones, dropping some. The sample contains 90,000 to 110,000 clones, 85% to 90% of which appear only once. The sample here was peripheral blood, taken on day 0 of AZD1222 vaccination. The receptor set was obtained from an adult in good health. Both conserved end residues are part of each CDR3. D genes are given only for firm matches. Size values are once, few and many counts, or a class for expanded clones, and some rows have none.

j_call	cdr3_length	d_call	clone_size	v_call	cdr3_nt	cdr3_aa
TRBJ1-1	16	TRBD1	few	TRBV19	TGTGCCAGTAGTATAGCCCTGACAGGGTTGAACACTGAAGCTTTCTTT	CASSIALTGLNTEAFF
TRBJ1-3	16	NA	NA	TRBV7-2	TGTGCCAGCAGCTTAGCGGGACGGAACTCTGGAAACACCATATATTTT	CASSLAGRNSGNTIYF
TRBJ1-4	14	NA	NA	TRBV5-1	TGCGCCAGCAGCTTGGGGGACGCGGGTGAAAAACTGTTTTTT	CASSLGDAGEKLFF
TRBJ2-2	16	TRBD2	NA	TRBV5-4	TGTGCCAGCAGCTTGAGCGCTAGCGGAAACACCGGGGAGCTGTTTTTT	CASSLSASGNTGELFF
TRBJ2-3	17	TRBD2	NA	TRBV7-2	TGTGCCAGCAAGTCCGGGACTAGCGGGAGAGGGGTCGATACGCAGTATTTT	CASKSGTSGRGVDTQYF
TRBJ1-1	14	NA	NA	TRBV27	TGTGCCAGCAGTTTATCAGAGGGTAGGGCTGAAGCTTTCTTT	CASSLSEGRAEAFF
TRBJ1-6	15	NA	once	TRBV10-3	TGTGCCATCAGTGACGGGGACGGTGACTTCGCACCCCTCCACTTT	CAISDGDGDFAPLHF
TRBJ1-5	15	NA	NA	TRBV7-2	TGTGCCAGCAGCTTAACGGGGGGCGCGCATCAGCCCCAGCATTTT	CASSLTGGAHQPQHF
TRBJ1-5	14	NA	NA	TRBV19	TGTGCCAGTAGTGAGACAGGCTTGGGACAGCCCCAGCATTTT	CASSETGLGQPQHF
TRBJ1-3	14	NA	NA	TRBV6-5	TGTGCCAGCAGTTATCGGGGGTGGGGAAACACCATATATTTT	CASSYRGWGNTIYF
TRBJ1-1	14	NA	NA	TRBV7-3	TGTGCCAGCAGCTTACTGGGGCCTTCGACTGAAGCTTTCTTT	CASSLLGPSTEAFF
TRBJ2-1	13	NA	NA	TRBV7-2	TGTGCCAGCAGCTTAGGACAGGACTATGAGCAGTTCTTC	CASSLGQDYEQFF
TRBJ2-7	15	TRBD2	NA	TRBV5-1	TGCGCCAGCAGCTTGGCCTTAGCGGGAGGGAGCGAGCAGTACTTC	CASSLALAGGSEQYF
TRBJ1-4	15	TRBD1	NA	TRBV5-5	TGTGCCAGCAGCTTCGGGACAGCGGGCGGTGAAAAACTGTTTTTT	CASSFGTAGGEKLFF
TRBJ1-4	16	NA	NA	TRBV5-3	TGTGCCAGAAGCTTGTTTCTCGGACCCAAGGTTGAAAAACTGTTTTTT	CARSLFLGPKVEKLFF
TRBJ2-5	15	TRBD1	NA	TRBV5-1	TGCGCCAGCAGCTTTCCCGGGACAGGGCAGGAGACCCAGTACTTC	CASSFPGTGQETQYF
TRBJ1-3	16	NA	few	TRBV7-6	TGTGCCAGCAGCTCTAGACAGGCGGGAGCGGGAAACACCATATATTTT	CASSSRQAGAGNTIYF
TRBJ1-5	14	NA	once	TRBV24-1	TGTGCCACCAGTATGGGGGGATGGGATCAGCCCCAGCATTTT	CATSMGGWDQPQHF
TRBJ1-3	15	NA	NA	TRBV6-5	TGTGCCAGCAGTAAGGGTGTAAACTCTGGAAACACCATATATTTT	CASSKGVNSGNTIYF
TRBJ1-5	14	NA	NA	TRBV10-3	TGTGCCATCAGCGGGGACATCGGCGATCAGCCCCAGCATTTT	CAISGDIGDQPQHF
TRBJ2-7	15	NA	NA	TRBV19	TGTGCCAGTAGTTCGGGACATTCAGGCTCCTACGAGCAGTACTTC	CASSSGHSGSYEQYF
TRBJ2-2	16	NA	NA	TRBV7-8	TGTGCCAGCAGCTTAGGAGGCGGGGCGAACACCGGGGAGCTGTTTTTT	CASSLGGGANTGELFF
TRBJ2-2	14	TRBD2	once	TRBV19	TGTGCCAGTAGTGGGGGGGCGAACACCGGGGAGCTGTTTTTT	CASSGGANTGELFF
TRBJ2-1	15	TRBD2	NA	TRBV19	TGTGCCAGTAGTGGACTAGCGGTATTCTACAATGAGCAGTTCTTC	CASSGLAVFYNEQFF
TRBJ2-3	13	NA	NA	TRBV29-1	TGCAGTCAAACCAGGGCCTGGGGGAATACGCAGTATTTT	CSQTRAWGNTQYF
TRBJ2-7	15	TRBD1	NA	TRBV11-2	TGTGCCAGCAGCCCGGGGACAGCTACGCCCTACGAGCAGTACTTC	CASSPGTATPYEQYF
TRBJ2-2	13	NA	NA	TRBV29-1	TGCAGCGTCAACGAGGGCCTGGGCGGGGAGCTGTTTTTT	CSVNEGLGGELFF
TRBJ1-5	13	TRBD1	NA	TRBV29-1	TGCAGCGTGGGGACAGGGCTTAATCAGCCCCAGCATTTT	CSVGTGLNQPQHF
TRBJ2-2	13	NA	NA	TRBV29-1	TGCAGCGTTGCCCGTGGGGTCACCGGGGAGCTGTTTTTT	CSVARGVTGELFF
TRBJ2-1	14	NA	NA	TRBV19	TGTGCCAGTAGTATAGCCAACGACTACAATGAGCAGTTCTTC	CASSIANDYNEQFF
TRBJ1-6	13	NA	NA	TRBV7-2	TGTGCCAGCAGCCCGCAGAGAAATTCACCCCTCCACTTT	CASSPQRNSPLHF